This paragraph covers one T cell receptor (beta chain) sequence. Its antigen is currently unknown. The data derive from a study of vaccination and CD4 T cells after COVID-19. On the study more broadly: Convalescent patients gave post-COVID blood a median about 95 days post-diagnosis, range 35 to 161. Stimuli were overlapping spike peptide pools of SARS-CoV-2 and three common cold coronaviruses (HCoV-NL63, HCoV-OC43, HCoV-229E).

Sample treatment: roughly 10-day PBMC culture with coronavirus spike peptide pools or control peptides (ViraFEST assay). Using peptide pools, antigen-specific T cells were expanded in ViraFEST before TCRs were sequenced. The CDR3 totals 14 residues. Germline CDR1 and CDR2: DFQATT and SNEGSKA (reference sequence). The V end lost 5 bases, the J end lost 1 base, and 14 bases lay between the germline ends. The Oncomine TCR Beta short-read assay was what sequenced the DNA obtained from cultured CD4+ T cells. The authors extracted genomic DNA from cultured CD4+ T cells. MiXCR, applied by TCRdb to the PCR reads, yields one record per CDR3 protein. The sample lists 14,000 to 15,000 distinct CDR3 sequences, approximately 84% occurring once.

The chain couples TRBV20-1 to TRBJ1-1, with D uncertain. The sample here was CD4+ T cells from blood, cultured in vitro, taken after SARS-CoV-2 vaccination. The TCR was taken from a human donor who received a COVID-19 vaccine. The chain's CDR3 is CSAGVPGGNTEAFF. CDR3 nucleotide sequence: TGCAGTGCTGGAGTGCCAGGTGGGAACACTGAAGCTTTCTTT.